The T cell receptor (beta chain) described here comes from a study of blood T cell repertoires in COVID-19. Turning to the study itself: The origin of the acute and convalescent COVID-19 samples was the United States, Italy and Spain. In each case, the material was cDNA or gDNA derived from T cells, B-cell-depleted T cells, or PBMCs.

Germline CDR1 and CDR2: SGDLS and YYNGEE. Trimming stripped 0 bases from V and 0 bases from J, with 6 bases between. This CDR3 is 14 amino acids long. Only in-frame clones appear in the TCRdb table, and some are missing; sequencing was by immunoSEQ multiplex PCR. The sample holds under 70,000 clones; about 82% are singletons and the top ten take almost 10%. The V gene is TRBV9, the J gene TRBJ1-2; D is undetermined. Sequenced sample: peripheral blood. The receptor was isolated from a human donor in a cohort sampled during active COVID-19. For the CDR3, the DNA is TGTGCCAGCAGCGTAGAGTCAGCTAACTATGGCTACACCTTC. Its translation: CASSVESANYGYTF. The variable domain in full, with the rest retrieved from reference TRBV9 and TRBJ1-2, is DSGVTQTPKHLITATGQRVTLRCSPRSGDLSVYWYQQSLDQGLQFLIQYYNGEERAKGNILERFSAQQFPDLHSELNLSSLELGDSALYFCASSVESANYGYTFGSGTRLTVV.